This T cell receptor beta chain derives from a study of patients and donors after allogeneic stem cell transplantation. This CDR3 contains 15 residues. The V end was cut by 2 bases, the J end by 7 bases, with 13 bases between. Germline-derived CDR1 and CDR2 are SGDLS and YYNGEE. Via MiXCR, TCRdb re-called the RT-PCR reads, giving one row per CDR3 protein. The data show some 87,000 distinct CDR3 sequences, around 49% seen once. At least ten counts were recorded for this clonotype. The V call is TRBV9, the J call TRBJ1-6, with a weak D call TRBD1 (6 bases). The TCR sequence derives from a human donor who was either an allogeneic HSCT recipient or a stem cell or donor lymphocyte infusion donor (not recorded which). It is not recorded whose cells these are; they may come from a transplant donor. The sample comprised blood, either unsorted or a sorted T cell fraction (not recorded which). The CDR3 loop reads CASSVEDRPNSPLHF. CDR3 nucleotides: TGTGCCAGCAGCGTGGAGGACAGACCGAATTCACCCCTCCACTTT. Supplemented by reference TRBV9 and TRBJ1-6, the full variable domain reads DSGVTQTPKHLITATGQRVTLRCSPRSGDLSVYWYQQSLDQGLQFLIQYYNGEERAKGNILERFSAQQFPDLHSELNLSSLELGDSALYFCASSVEDRPNSPLHFGNGTRLTVT.